These 21 T cell receptor beta chains originate from one sample sequenced in a study of T cell responses to AZD1222 COVID-19 vaccine. The table came from immunoSEQ multiplex PCR; TCRdb's copy has only in-frame clones and leaves some out. The table records around 95,000 clones, nearly 95% of them present only once. The sequenced sample was peripheral blood, obtained on day 0 of AZD1222 vaccination. These receptors all stem from an adult in good health.

This rearrangement joins TRBV5-1 to TRBJ1-2; D remains unclear. Germline values: CDR1 SGHRS, CDR2 YFSETQ. Trimming removed 0 bases at V and 0 bases at J, with 9 bases between. This CDR3 has 15 residues. The CDR3 protein is CASSLVHGTNYGYTF. The CDR3 coding sequence is TGCGCCAGCAGCTTGGTTCACGGGACTAACTATGGCTACACCTTC.

The chain links TRBV27 to TRBJ2-2; TRBD2 aligns across 7 bases. The junction had 5 bases not matched to a gene; V was cut back by 7 bases and J by 3 bases. Germline V lookup: CDR1 MNHEY, CDR2 SMNVEV (reference sequence). CDR3 length: 14 amino acids. CDR3 in DNA: TGTGCCAGCACGGGGGGACGATACACCGGGGAGCTGTTTTTT. Amino acid sequence: CASTGGRYTGELFF.

The chain carries TRBV5-1 and TRBJ2-3, with 7 nucleotides matching TRBD1. CDR1 and CDR2 from the germline V gene are SGHRS and YFSETQ. There are 18 residues in the CDR3. The V gene end was trimmed by 7 bases and the J gene end by 3 bases; junction bases not matched to a gene: 20. CDR3 amino acids: CASRSPIQGTLKTDTQYF. The CDR3 DNA follows: TGCGCCAGCCGCTCCCCAATACAGGGGACCTTAAAAACAGATACGCAGTATTTT.

This chain connects TRBV27 to TRBJ1-3, with D perhaps TRBD1 (5 bases). This CDR3 contains 14 residues. Germline CDR1 reads MNHEY; CDR2 reads SMNVEV (reference sequence). V gave up 1 base and J gave up 7 bases, with 11 bases separating them. CDR3 coding DNA: TGTGCCAGCAGTTTATACCAGGGAGGGAACACCATATATTTT. Translating it yields CASSLYQGGNTIYF.

The gene calls are TRBV14 and TRBJ2-7; D remains ambiguous. V dropped 4 bases and J dropped 2 bases, with 12 bases sitting between them. Germline V CDR1 and CDR2: SGHDN, FVKESK. The CDR3 runs 14 residues. This chain's CDR3 is CASSLLESPYEQYF. Written as DNA, the CDR3 is TGTGCCAGCAGCCTCCTGGAGAGCCCCTACGAGCAGTACTTC.

This sequence joins TRBV10-2 and TRBJ1-5; no firm D call. The CDR3 length is 12 residues. From germline, CDR1 is WSHSY and CDR2 SAAADI. The ends were cut back, 6 bases at V and 6 bases at J, with 9 bases in the middle. The chain's CDR3 is CASRNEFQPQHF. CDR3 coding DNA: TGCGCCAGCAGGAATGAGTTTCAGCCCCAGCATTTT.

V and J are TRBV11-2 and TRBJ1-5; D is possibly TRBD1 (5 bases). Germline V gene lookup returns CDR1 SGHAT and CDR2 FQNNGV. Trimming pared 0 bases from V and 5 bases from J, leaving 5 bases between. CDR3 length equals 13 residues. DNA of the CDR3: TGTGCCAGCAGCTTAGAGGGGGATCAGCCCCAGCATTTT. Translated, it gives CASSLEGDQPQHF.

In DNA form, the CDR3 reads TGTGCCAGCAGTGAAGCCTACCTAGCGCTTAGCTCCTACAATGAGCAGTTCTTC. Its translation is CASSEAYLALSSYNEQFF. The chain uses TRBV6-1 and TRBJ2-1; D may be TRBD2 (6 bases). This CDR3 has 18 residues. CDR1 MNHNS and CDR2 SASEGT come from the germline V gene. V was pared by 0 bases and J by 0 bases, with 15 bases between.

The V call is TRBV6-5, the J call TRBJ1-2; 7 positions match TRBD1. J lost 10 bases, V lost 2 bases, and 13 bases had no gene match. The CDR3 has 15 residues. Germline CDR1 MNHEY, CDR2 SVGAGI. The CDR3: CASSYPIPRTGDYTF. In nucleotides, the CDR3 is TGTGCCAGCAGTTACCCGATCCCCCGGACAGGAGACTACACCTTC.

V is TRBV27 and J is TRBJ2-7; 7 bases match TRBD2. Germline CDR1 is MNHEY and CDR2 is SMNVEV (reference sequence). The CDR3 is made up of 15 amino acids. Losses at the gene ends were 8 bases for V and 2 bases for J; bases not matched to a gene: 12. The CDR3 nucleotides read TGTGCCAGCGGTAGTGTCCGGGAGGCGGCCTACGAGCAGTACTTC. Amino acid sequence: CASGSVREAAYEQYF.

The chain is built from TRBV14 and TRBJ2-1, with 7 positions matching TRBD2. Germline V lookup: CDR1 SGHDN, CDR2 FVKESK. CDR3 size: 15 residues. The trim removed 3 bases at V and 5 bases at J, leaving 7 bases unmatched. The CDR3 coding sequence is TGTGCCAGCAGCCAGGGACTACCCAGGAACAATGAGCAGTTCTTC. Its protein is CASSQGLPRNNEQFF.

The rearrangement links TRBV4-2 to TRBJ2-7, with 7 bases aligning to TRBD2. The V gene's germline CDR1 is LGHNA and CDR2 YNFKEQ. The CDR3 consists of 14 residues. V dropped 4 bases and J dropped 3; count of bases not matched to a gene: 6. The CDR3 spells CASSPPGGGYEQYF. The CDR3, as DNA: TGTGCCAGCAGCCCCCCGGGGGGTGGCTACGAGCAGTACTTC.

The chain recombines TRBV2 with TRBJ2-2; 7 bases line up with TRBD1. The V gene end was trimmed by 5 bases and the J gene end by 7 bases; junction bases not matched to a gene: 7. The CDR3 has 14 residues. The germline gives CDR1 SNHLY, CDR2 FYNNEI. The CDR3 sequence is CASSSTGAHGELFF. DNA for the CDR3: TGTGCCAGCAGTTCCACAGGGGCTCACGGGGAGCTGTTTTTT.

The V and J genes are TRBV2 and TRBJ1-6; the match to TRBD1 covers 8 bases. V lost 5 bases and J lost 10; bases outside the gene matches: 7. The CDR3 length is 14 residues. Germline V CDR1 and CDR2: SNHLY, FYNNEI. In DNA form, the CDR3 reads TGTGCCAGCAGTACTGGACAGGGCGGATCACCCCTCCACTTT. It specifies CASSTGQGGSPLHF.

The gene calls are TRBV6-1 and TRBJ1-5; D is unclear. The CDR3 contains 17 residues. The germline V gene has CDR1 MNHNS and CDR2 SASEGT. Trimming cost V 2 bases and J 5 bases, with 19 bases left between them. For the CDR3, the DNA is TGTGCCAGCAGTGAATCCCCCTTTCCCCGGGGTGATCAGCCCCAGCATTTT. Its translation: CASSESPFPRGDQPQHF.

V gene TRBV5-4 combines with J gene TRBJ1-4; possibly TRBD1 for D (5 bases). Germline CDR1 and CDR2: SGHNT and YYREEE (reference sequence). Trimming pared 3 bases from V and 8 bases from J, leaving 17 bases between. This CDR3 spans 15 amino acids. The CDR3 nucleotides read TGTGCCAGCAGCTCCGCCGCGGGGGTGGAGGAAAAACTGTTTTTT. Translation gives CASSSAAGVEEKLFF.

The chain is built from TRBV5-1 and TRBJ1-3; TRBD1 aligns across 11 bases. The CDR3 has 16 amino acids. CDR1 SGHRS and CDR2 YFSETQ come from the germline V gene. J lost 2 bases, V lost 2 bases, and 3 bases had no gene match. The CDR3 sequence is CASSFSGQGAGNTIYF. The CDR3 nucleotides read TGCGCCAGCAGCTTTTCGGGACAGGGGGCTGGAAACACCATATATTTT.

The gene calls are TRBV6-5 and TRBJ2-3; maybe TRBD2 (5 bases). V shed 2 bases and J shed 4 bases, with 10 bases lying between them. Germline V gives CDR1 MNHEY, CDR2 SVGAGI. This CDR3 has 14 amino acids. The chain's CDR3 is CASSYGRASDTQYF. DNA for the CDR3: TGTGCCAGCAGTTACGGGCGGGCTTCAGATACGCAGTATTTT.

The chain has TRBV7-9 and TRBJ1-6, with D uncertain. V was clipped by 0 bases and J by 7 bases, with 4 bases between them. Germline CDR1 reads SEHNR; CDR2 reads FQNEAQ (reference sequence). This CDR3 comprises 13 residues. In DNA, the CDR3 is TGTGCCAGCAGCTTAGCGTGGAATTCACCCCTCCACTTT. Translating gives CASSLAWNSPLHF.

V usage is TRBV15 and J usage is TRBJ1-2; D is unclear. The germline V and J ends were trimmed by 0 bases and 4 bases, with 9 bases remaining between them. The germline V gene encodes CDR1 LNHNV and CDR2 YYDKDF (reference sequence). This CDR3 is built from 14 residues. The CDR3 reads CATSRDRRSYGYTF. The DNA of the CDR3 is TGTGCCACCAGCAGAGATAGACGGTCCTATGGCTACACCTTC.

The rearrangement joins TRBV19 to TRBJ2-3; 10 bases are a match to TRBD2. The CDR3 runs 16 residues. Germline assignment: CDR1 LNHDA and CDR2 SQIVND (reference sequence). V gave up 4 bases and J gave up 0 bases; unmatched junction bases: 4. The CDR3 DNA sequence: TGTGCCAGTAGTACTGGACTAGCGGAAAGCACAGATACGCAGTATTTT. This encodes CASSTGLAESTDTQYF.